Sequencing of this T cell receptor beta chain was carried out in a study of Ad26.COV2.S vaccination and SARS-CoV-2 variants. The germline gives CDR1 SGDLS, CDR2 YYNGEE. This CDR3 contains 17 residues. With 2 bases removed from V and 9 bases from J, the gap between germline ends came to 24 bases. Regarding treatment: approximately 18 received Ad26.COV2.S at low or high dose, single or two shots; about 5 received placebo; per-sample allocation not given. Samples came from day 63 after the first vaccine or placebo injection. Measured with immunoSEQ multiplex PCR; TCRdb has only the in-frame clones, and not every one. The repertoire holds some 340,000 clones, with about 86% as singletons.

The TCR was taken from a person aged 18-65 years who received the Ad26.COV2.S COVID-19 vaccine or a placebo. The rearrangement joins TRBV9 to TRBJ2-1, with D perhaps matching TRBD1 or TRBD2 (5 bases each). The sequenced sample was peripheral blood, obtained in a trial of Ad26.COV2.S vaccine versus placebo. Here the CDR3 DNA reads TGTGCCAGCAGCGTTGGGGGAACAGGATCCTCCTCGCTTGAGCAGTTCTTC. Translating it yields CASSVGGTGSSSLEQFF.